Listed below are T cell receptor beta chains from one sample, sequenced in a study of response to subunit inactivated influenza vaccine. TCRdb redid the calling of the RT-PCR reads with MiXCR, one entry per CDR3 protein. The repertoire holds about 650,000 distinct CDR3 sequences, with 11% to 15% as singletons. The sample consisted of PBMCs from blood, taken around two weeks before vaccination. All receptors derive from a man aged 50-59 years who received an inactivated influenza vaccine. Both conserved end residues are part of each CDR3. A D gene is named only where the DNA matches it firmly. Clone sizes are given selectively: once, few, many, or a class where the clone is expanded.

j_call cdr3_length d_call clone_size v_call cdr3_aa cdr3_nt
TRBJ2-7 14 TRBD2 few TRBV9 CASSVSGSSNEQYF TGTGCCAGCAGCGTTAGCGGGAGCAGCAACGAGCAGTACTTC
TRBJ1-5 16 . many TRBV6-1 CASSPGGVIYNQPQHF TGTGCCAGCAGTCCCGGAGGGGTGATTTACAATCAGCCCCAGCATTTT
TRBJ2-2 13 . . TRBV2 CASSEAYTGELFF TGTGCCAGCAGTGAGGCGTACACCGGGGAGCTGTTTTTT
TRBJ2-5 20 TRBD2 . TRBV12-3/TRBV12-4 CASSLALMGGASGAQETQYF TGTGCCAGCAGTTTAGCGCTAATGGGTGGGGCTAGCGGGGCTCAAGAGACCCAGTACTTC
TRBJ2-2 17 . . TRBV4-2 CASSQEVWTRNTGELFF TGTGCCAGCAGCCAAGAGGTGTGGACGAGGAACACCGGGGAGCTGTTTTTT
TRBJ1-1 14 . . TRBV5-5 CASSLGHANTEAFF TGTGCCAGCAGCTTGGGACATGCGAACACTGAAGCTTTCTTT
TRBJ2-2 14 . many TRBV29-1 CSVNTGRQSGELFF TGCAGCGTTAACACGGGAAGGCAATCCGGGGAGCTGTTTTTT
TRBJ2-3 16 TRBD1 . TRBV5-1 CASSLDDRGEGNTQYF TGCGCCAGCAGCTTGGACGACAGGGGAGAAGGGAATACGCAGTATTTT
TRBJ2-7 14 TRBD2 few TRBV20-1 CSAKTERGLYEQYF TGCAGTGCTAAGACCGAGCGGGGACTCTACGAGCAGTACTTC
TRBJ2-1 15 . few TRBV18 CASSPAGAGRNEQFF TGTGCCAGCTCACCGGCCGGGGCAGGGAGAAATGAGCAGTTCTTC
TRBJ2-1 15 . many TRBV15 CATSRSSGPGNEQFF TGTGCCACCAGCAGATCCTCCGGGCCCGGTAATGAGCAGTTCTTC
TRBJ2-7 13 . few TRBV9 CASSDGHSYEQYF TGTGCCAGCAGCGACGGACATTCCTACGAGCAGTACTTC
TRBJ1-1 15 TRBD1 many TRBV9 CASSPRGRGNTEAFF TGTGCCAGCAGCCCGAGGGGGCGTGGAAACACTGAAGCTTTCTTT
TRBJ2-3 13 . . TRBV4-3 CASSPGGLDMQYF TGCGCCAGCAGCCCCGGGGGTTTAGATATGCAGTATTTT
TRBJ2-1 16 TRBD2 few TRBV6-2/TRBV6-3 CASSFRSGGLYNEQFF TGTGCCAGCAGTTTCAGATCGGGGGGGCTTTACAATGAGCAGTTCTTC
TRBJ2-7 15 TRBD1 once TRBV4-1 CASSQADRGRYEQYF TGCGCCAGCAGCCAAGCGGACAGGGGGAGGTACGAGCAGTACTTC
TRBJ2-1 18 TRBD2 . TRBV11-1 CASSLNVGEGPSYNEQFF TGTGCCAGCAGCTTGAATGTTGGGGAGGGCCCTTCCTACAATGAGCAGTTCTTC
TRBJ2-2 15 . . TRBV7-9 CASSVDLLHIGELFF TGTGCCAGCAGCGTGGACTTATTACACATCGGGGAGCTGTTTTTT
TRBJ2-7 14 TRBD1 few TRBV6-1 CASSERQGPDEQYF TGTGCCAGCAGTGAGAGACAGGGTCCTGACGAGCAGTACTTC
TRBJ1-6 15 TRBD1 few TRBV6-1 CASNRQGSYNSPLHF TGTGCCAGCAATCGACAGGGCTCCTATAATTCACCCCTCCACTTT
TRBJ2-7 14 TRBD2 few TRBV20-1 CSAGTSGRTGEQYF TGCAGTGCCGGGACTAGCGGGAGAACGGGCGAGCAGTACTTC
TRBJ1-2 13 . few TRBV29-1 CSVTRQYNYGYTF TGCAGCGTTACGAGACAGTATAACTATGGCTACACCTTC
TRBJ1-4 13 . . TRBV5-1 CASTRQPNEKLFF TGCGCCAGCACACGACAGCCGAATGAAAAACTGTTTTTT
TRBJ2-1 15 . once TRBV12-3/TRBV12-4 CASTYWGGPGNEQFF TGTGCCAGCACCTATTGGGGGGGCCCGGGGAATGAGCAGTTCTTC
TRBJ2-1 17 TRBD2 many TRBV27 CASSLGSSGRARNEQFF TGTGCCAGCAGTTTAGGGTCTAGCGGGAGGGCCCGTAATGAGCAGTTCTTC
TRBJ1-5 13 . many TRBV12-3/TRBV12-4 CASSLMDNQPQHF TGTGCCAGCAGTTTGATGGACAATCAGCCCCAGCATTTT
TRBJ1-6 18 TRBD1 few TRBV27 CASSARNLRGIIDSPLHF TGTGCCAGCAGCGCAAGAAACCTCAGGGGGATAATTGATTCACCCCTCCACTTT
TRBJ2-7 15 TRBD2 . TRBV7-9 CASSKTSGEPSEQYF TGTGCCAGCAGCAAGACTAGCGGGGAACCCTCCGAGCAGTACTTC
TRBJ2-3 13 TRBD2 . TRBV28 CASNVAGADTQYF TGTGCCAGCAATGTGGCGGGGGCAGATACGCAGTATTTT
TRBJ2-2 21 . many TRBV28 CASNKGPSLTKGSRSAGELFF TGTGCCAGCAATAAGGGCCCTTCGCTCACTAAAGGGTCTCGTTCGGCCGGGGAGCTGTTTTTT
TRBJ1-1 13 . . TRBV12-3/TRBV12-4 CASSFWGGTEAFF TGTGCCAGCAGTTTTTGGGGGGGCACTGAAGCTTTCTTT
TRBJ2-5 14 . few TRBV20-1 CSVVRGGRKETQYF TGCAGTGTTGTAAGGGGAGGCCGTAAAGAGACCCAGTACTTC
TRBJ1-6 16 . few TRBV5-1 CASSLGQSTYNSPLHF TGCGCCAGCAGCTTGGGACAATCCACCTATAATTCACCCCTCCACTTT
TRBJ2-3 10 . many TRBV29-1 CSAYTDTQYF TGCAGCGCCTACACAGATACGCAGTATTTT
TRBJ1-1 15 . few TRBV5-5 CASSVGQNLNTEAFF TGTGCCAGCAGCGTGGGGCAGAACCTAAACACTGAAGCTTTCTTT
TRBJ2-5 14 . . TRBV7-8 CASSLGWTRETQYF TGTGCCAGCAGCCTTGGCTGGACTCGGGAGACCCAGTACTTC
TRBJ2-7 14 . few TRBV10-3 CAISDGGIGYEQYF TGTGCCATCAGTGATGGCGGGATTGGCTACGAGCAGTACTTC
TRBJ2-5 18 TRBD2 . TRBV11-1 CASRKKRTSRDLQENQYF TGTGCCAGCAGAAAGAAGAGGACTAGCCGGGATTTACAAGAGAACCAGTACTTC
TRBJ2-5 18 TRBD2 many TRBV28 CASSSGLAGEGERETQYF TGTGCCAGCAGTTCCGGACTAGCGGGAGAAGGAGAGAGGGAGACCCAGTACTTC
TRBJ1-4 14 . many TRBV5-1 CASSLSATNEKLFF TGCGCCAGCAGCTTGTCAGCAACTAATGAAAAACTGTTTTTT
TRBJ1-2 15 TRBD1 . TRBV12-3/TRBV12-4 CASSDTGGNVYGYTF TGTGCCAGCAGTGATACAGGGGGTAATGTCTATGGCTACACCTTC
TRBJ1-1 16 . . TRBV11-2 CASSLGTFALNTEAFF TGTGCCAGCAGCTTAGGGACCTTCGCCTTGAACACTGAAGCTTTCTTT
TRBJ2-3 14 TRBD2 . TRBV27 CASMTSGRADTQYF TGTGCCAGCATGACTAGCGGGAGGGCAGATACGCAGTATTTT
TRBJ2-1 13 . . TRBV5-8 CASSSGLVNEQFF TGTGCCAGCAGCTCCGGACTGGTCAATGAGCAGTTCTTC
TRBJ1-3 19 . . TRBV10-2 CASSDSLSRTRSSGNTIYF TGCGCCAGCAGTGACTCCCTCAGTCGAACACGGAGCTCTGGAAACACCATATATTTT
TRBJ2-7 19 . few TRBV6-1 CASSLWTHTEGGVTYEQYF TGTGCCAGCAGCCTTTGGACACATACGGAGGGGGGGGTAACCTACGAGCAGTACTTC
TRBJ2-7 14 TRBD2 few TRBV20-1 CSATGTSGAYEQYF TGCAGTGCTACCGGGACTAGCGGGGCCTACGAGCAGTACTTC